This TCR beta chain is from a study of T cell changes during pregnancy in multiple sclerosis. Sequencing used immunoSEQ multiplex PCR; TCRdb keeps in-frame clones, though not all of them. The table records 30,000 or so clones, 89% of them present only once. The junction had 14 bases not matched to a gene; V was cut back by 2 bases and J by 5 bases. Per germline, CDR1 MDHEN and CDR2 SYDVKM. The CDR3 length is 18 residues. The TCR sequence derives from a female donor with multiple sclerosis, enrolled in a pregnancy study. V is TRBV28 and J is TRBJ2-2; 7 bases are a match to TRBD2. This material consisted of CD8+ T cells from peripheral blood mononuclear cells, taken in the first trimester of pregnancy. The chain's CDR3 is CASSLGEAGRPGTGELFF. CDR3 sequence (DNA): TGTGCCAGCAGTTTAGGTGAAGCGGGACGGCCGGGGACCGGGGAGCTGTTTTTT.